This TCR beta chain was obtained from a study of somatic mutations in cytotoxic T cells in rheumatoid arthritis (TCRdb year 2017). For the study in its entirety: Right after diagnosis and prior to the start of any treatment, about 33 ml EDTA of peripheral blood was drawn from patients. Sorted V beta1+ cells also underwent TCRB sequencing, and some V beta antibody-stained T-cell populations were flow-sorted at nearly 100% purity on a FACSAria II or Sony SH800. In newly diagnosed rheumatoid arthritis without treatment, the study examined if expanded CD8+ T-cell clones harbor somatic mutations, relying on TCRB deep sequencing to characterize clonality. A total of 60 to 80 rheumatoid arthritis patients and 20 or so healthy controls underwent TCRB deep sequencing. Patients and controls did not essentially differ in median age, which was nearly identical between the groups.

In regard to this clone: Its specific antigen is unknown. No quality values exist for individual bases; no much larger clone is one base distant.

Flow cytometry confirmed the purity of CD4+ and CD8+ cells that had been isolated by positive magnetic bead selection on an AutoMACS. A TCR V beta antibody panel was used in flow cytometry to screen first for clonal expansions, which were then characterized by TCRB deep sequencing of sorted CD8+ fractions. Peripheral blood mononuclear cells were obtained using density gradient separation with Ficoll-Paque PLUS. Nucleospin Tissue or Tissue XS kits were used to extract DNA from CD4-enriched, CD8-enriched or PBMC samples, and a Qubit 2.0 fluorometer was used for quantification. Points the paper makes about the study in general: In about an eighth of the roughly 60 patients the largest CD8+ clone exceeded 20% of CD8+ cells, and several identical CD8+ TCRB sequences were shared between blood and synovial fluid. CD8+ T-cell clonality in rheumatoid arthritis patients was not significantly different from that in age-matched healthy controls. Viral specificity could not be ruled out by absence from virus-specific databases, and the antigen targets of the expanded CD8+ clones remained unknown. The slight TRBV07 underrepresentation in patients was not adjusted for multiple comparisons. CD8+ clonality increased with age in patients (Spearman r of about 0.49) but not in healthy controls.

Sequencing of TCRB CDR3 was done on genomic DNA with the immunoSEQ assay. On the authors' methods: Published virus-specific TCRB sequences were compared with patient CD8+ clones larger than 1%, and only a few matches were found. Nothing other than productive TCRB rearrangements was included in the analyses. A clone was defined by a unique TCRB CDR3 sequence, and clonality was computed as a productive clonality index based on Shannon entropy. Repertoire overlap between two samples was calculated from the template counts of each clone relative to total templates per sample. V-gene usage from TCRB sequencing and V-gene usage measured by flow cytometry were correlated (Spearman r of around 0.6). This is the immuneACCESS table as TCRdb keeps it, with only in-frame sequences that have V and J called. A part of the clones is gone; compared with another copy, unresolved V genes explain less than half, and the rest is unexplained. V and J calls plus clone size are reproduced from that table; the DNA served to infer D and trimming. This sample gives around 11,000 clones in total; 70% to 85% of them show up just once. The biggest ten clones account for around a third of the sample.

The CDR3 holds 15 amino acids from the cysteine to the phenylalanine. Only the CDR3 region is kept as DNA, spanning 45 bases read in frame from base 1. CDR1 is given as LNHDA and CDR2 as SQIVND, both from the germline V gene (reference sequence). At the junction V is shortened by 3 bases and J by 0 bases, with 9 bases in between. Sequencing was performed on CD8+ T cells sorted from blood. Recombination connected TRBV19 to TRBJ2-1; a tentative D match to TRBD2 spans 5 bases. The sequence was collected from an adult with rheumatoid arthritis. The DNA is TGTGCCAGTAGTATTTCTGACTACTCCTACAATGAGCAGTTCTTC. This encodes CASSISDYSYNEQFF.